This T cell receptor beta chain was recovered during a study of blood T cell repertoires in COVID-19. The CDR3 runs 16 residues. Original processing methods: Amplification of reference gene primers provided the estimated nucleated cell counts. The method was immunoSEQ multiplex PCR; TCRdb's version includes in-frame clones alone and lacks a portion of them. Clonal size and the V and J genes are those of that table, whereas D and trimming came from the DNA. The sample comprises roughly 110,000 clones, over 60% of which are singletons, and more than 5% rests with the top ten. This clone was counted between two and nine times.

The chain employs TRBV21-1 and TRBJ2-7; TRBD2, the table's D call, was not compared with the DNA. TRBV21-1 is a pseudogene locus. This receptor was obtained from an elderly man with COVID-19, enrolled during active disease. Source material: peripheral blood. Written as DNA, the CDR3 is TGTGCCAGCAGCAAAGTTGTCTTAAAAGCTAACCACGAGCAGTACTTC. Translated, it gives CASSKVVLKANHEQYF.